Listed below are T cell receptor beta chains from one sample, sequenced in a study of T cell repertoires in cytomegalovirus infection. In TCRdb, the reads were re-called with MiXCR into one record per CDR3 protein. The repertoire holds approximately 340,000 distinct CDR3 sequences, 29% seen once, with about 19% in the top ten. Antigen specificity for these receptors is unknown. The specimen comprised cultured PBMCs, sampled from culture after CMV antigen stimulation. All receptors derive from a human donor in good health (CMV status not recorded). Some clones in this sample may be carry-over from other donors' samples. Each CDR3 is given with its conserved first and last residue. Fields, in order: clone size, J gene, V gene, D gene, CDR3 DNA, CDR3 protein. A D gene is named only where the DNA matches it firmly. Only some rows state a clone size, as once, few, many or a class for expanded clones.

clone size: NA
J gene: TRBJ1-5
V gene: TRBV6-2/TRBV6-3
D gene: NA
CDR3 DNA: TGTGCCAGCAGTTATCGGCCCCCAGAGCAGCCCCAGCATTTT
CDR3 protein: CASSYRPPEQPQHF

clone size: many
J gene: TRBJ1-2
V gene: TRBV7-2
D gene: NA
CDR3 DNA: TGTGCCAGCAGCACTGACTGGCGCAGGGGCGTAAACTATGGCTACACCTTC
CDR3 protein: CASSTDWRRGVNYGYTF

clone size: NA
J gene: TRBJ2-5
V gene: TRBV7-9
D gene: NA
CDR3 DNA: TGTGCCAGCAGCATGCGCAAAGAGACCCAGTACTTC
CDR3 protein: CASSMRKETQYF

clone size: NA
J gene: TRBJ2-3
V gene: TRBV5-4
D gene: NA
CDR3 DNA: TGTGCCAGCAGCTGGGAAACTAGCACAGATACGCAGTATTTT
CDR3 protein: CASSWETSTDTQYF

clone size: NA
J gene: TRBJ2-3
V gene: TRBV6-5
D gene: NA
CDR3 DNA: TGTGCCAGCAGTCCCCCGAGCGGCGTCACAGATACGCAGTATTTT
CDR3 protein: CASSPPSGVTDTQYF

clone size: NA
J gene: TRBJ2-3
V gene: TRBV6-6
D gene: NA
CDR3 DNA: TGTGCCAGCAGTTTCACCGCCGAGCGAATAGATACGCAGTATTTT
CDR3 protein: CASSFTAERIDTQYF

clone size: NA
J gene: TRBJ2-7
V gene: TRBV10-3
D gene: NA
CDR3 DNA: TGTGCCATCAGAGGAGACGGCTACGAGCAGTACTTC
CDR3 protein: CAIRGDGYEQYF

clone size: NA
J gene: TRBJ2-2
V gene: TRBV7-2
D gene: NA
CDR3 DNA: TGTGCCAGCAGCTTAGGGGAACCCAGGCGGGGGCTGTTTTTT
CDR3 protein: CASSLGEPRRGLFF

clone size: NA
J gene: TRBJ2-1
V gene: TRBV28
D gene: NA
CDR3 DNA: TGTGCCAGCAGTCCGCCGGGTAGACTCCATTCCTACAATGAGCAGTTCTTC
CDR3 protein: CASSPPGRLHSYNEQFF

clone size: NA
J gene: TRBJ1-3
V gene: TRBV4-1
D gene: NA
CDR3 DNA: TGCGCCAGCAGCCCCCAGGATAGTTTCTCTGGAAACACCATATATTTT
CDR3 protein: CASSPQDSFSGNTIYF